This TCR beta chain derives from a study of T cell changes during pregnancy in multiple sclerosis. Trimming took 8 bases from V and 4 from J; bases not matched to a gene: 9. Germline lookup yields CDR1 MDHEN and CDR2 SYDVKM. CDR3 length: 14 amino acids. The protocol was immunoSEQ multiplex PCR, while the TCRdb copy is restricted to in-frame clones and leaves out a portion. The data hold under 50,000 clones, with approximately 90% observed a single time. This chain joins TRBV28 and TRBJ1-2; TRBD1 aligns across 8 bases. The TCR originated in a female donor with multiple sclerosis, enrolled in a pregnancy study. Sequences were derived from CD4+ T cells from peripheral blood mononuclear cells, sampled in the third trimester of pregnancy. CDR3 DNA sequence: TGTGCCAGCGGAAGACAGGGGAGGGCCTATGGCTACACCTTC. This sequence encodes CASGRQGRAYGYTF.